The entry below describes one T cell receptor (beta chain). These data originate in a study of T cells in Graves' hyperthyroidism and ophthalmopathy. Germline CDR1 SGHVS, CDR2 FQNEAQ. V was pared by 5 bases and J by 4 bases, with 14 bases between. The CDR3 extends over 14 amino acids. RNA transcripts provided the source from which TCR beta CDR3 regions were amplified. The HTBI primer set served for first-round RT-PCR of the TCR CDR3. MiXCR, applied by TCRdb to the multiplex PCR reads, yields one record per CDR3 protein. The sample shows hundreds of thousands of distinct CDR3 sequences, approximately 15% of them seen only once.

What was sequenced was blood. The receptor was isolated from a woman aged 40 to 50 with Graves' hyperthyroidism. V and J are TRBV7-8 and TRBJ1-2; tentative D call: TRBD1 (6 bases). CDR3: CASSLGGGVYGYTF. DNA for the CDR3: TGTGCCAGCAGCCTAGGGGGGGGAGTCTATGGCTACACCTTC.